This record covers a single T cell receptor beta chain. Antigen specificity is unknown. All of the isolated RNA was reverse transcribed, so expressed TCRB transcripts were sequenced. Clones were sequenced by immunoSEQ multiplex PCR, and TCRdb holds only the in-frame ones, with some missing. The table lists about 230,000 clones, roughly 17% of them singletons, with approximately 0.086% in the top ten. This specimen belongs to a study of beta chain features in type 1 diabetes. Regarding the study as a whole: Patients with Type 1 diabetes showed moderately but significantly shorter TCRB CDR3s in all four CD4+ subsets. It was among patients, rather than healthy donors, that naive, central memory and Treg TCRB repertoires appeared more similar.

Via CD45RO/CCR7/CD25/CD127/CD95/CD27, cells of the CD4+ naive, central memory, regulatory and stem cell-like memory subsets were sorted. CDR3 length: 13 residues. V was cut by 2 bases and J by 6 bases, with 8 bases left in between. CDR1 and CDR2 from the germline V gene are MGHRA and YSYEKL. The sequence was obtained from a young man with type 1 diabetes. Sequenced: naive CD4+ T cells from blood. The V gene is TRBV4-1, the J gene TRBJ2-1, with D perhaps being TRBD1 or TRBD2 (5 bases each). CDR3 DNA sequence: TGCGCCAGCAGCCAAACTAGGGGCAATGAGCAGTTCTTC. Translation gives CASSQTRGNEQFF.